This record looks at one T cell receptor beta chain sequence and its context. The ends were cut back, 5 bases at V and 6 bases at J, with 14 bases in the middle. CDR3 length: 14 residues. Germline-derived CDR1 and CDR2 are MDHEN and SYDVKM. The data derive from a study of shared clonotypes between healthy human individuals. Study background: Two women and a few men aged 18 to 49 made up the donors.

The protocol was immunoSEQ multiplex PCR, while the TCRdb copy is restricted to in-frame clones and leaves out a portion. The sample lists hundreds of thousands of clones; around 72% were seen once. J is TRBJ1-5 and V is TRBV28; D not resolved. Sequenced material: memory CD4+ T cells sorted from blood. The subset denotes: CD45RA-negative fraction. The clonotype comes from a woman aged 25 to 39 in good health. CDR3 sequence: CASSLLGGGQPQHF. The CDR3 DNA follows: TGTGCCAGCAGTCTACTTGGTGGAGGTCAGCCCCAGCATTTT.